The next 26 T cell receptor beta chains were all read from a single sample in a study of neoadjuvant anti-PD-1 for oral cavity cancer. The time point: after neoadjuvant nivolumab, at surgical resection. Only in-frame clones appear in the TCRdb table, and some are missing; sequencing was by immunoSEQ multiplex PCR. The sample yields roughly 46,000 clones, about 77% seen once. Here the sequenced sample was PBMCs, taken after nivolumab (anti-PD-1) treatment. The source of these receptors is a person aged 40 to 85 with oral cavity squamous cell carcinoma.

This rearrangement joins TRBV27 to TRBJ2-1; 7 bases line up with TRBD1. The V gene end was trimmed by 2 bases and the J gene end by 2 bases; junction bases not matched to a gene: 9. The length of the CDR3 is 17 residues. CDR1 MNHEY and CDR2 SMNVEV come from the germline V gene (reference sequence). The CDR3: CASSLHRQGGPYNEQFF. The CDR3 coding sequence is TGTGCCAGCAGTTTACACAGACAGGGTGGCCCCTACAATGAGCAGTTCTTC.

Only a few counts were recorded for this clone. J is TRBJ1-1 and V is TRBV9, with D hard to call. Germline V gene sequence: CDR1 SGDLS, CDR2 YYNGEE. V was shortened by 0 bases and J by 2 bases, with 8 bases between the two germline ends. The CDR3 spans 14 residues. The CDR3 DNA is TGTGCCAGCAGCGTAGGAGAGTCAAACACTGAAGCTTTCTTT. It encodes CASSVGESNTEAFF.

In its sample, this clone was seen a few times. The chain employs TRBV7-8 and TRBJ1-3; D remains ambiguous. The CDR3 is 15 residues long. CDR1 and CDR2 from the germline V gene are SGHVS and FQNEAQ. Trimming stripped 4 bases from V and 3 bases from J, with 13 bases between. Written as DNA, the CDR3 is TGTGCCAGCAGCTCCCGGCGGTATGATGGAAACACCATATATTTT. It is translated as CASSSRRYDGNTIYF.

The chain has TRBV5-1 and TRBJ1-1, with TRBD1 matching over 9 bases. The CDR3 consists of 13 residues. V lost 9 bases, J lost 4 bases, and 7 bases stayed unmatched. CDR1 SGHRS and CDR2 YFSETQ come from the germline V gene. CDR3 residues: CATGQGRGTEAFF. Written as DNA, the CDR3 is TGCGCCACTGGACAGGGGCGCGGCACTGAAGCTTTCTTT. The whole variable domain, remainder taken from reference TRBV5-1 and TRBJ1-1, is KAGVTQTPRYLIKTRGQQVTLSCSPISGHRSVSWYQQTPGQGLQFLFEYFSETQRNKGNFPGRFSGRQFSNSRSEMNVSTLELGDSALYLCATGQGRGTEAFFGQGTRLTVV.

CDR3 region: CASSIDQQGASNYGYTF. CDR3 bases: TGTGCCAGTAGTATAGATCAGCAGGGGGCTTCTAACTATGGCTACACCTTC. The V and J genes are TRBV19 and TRBJ1-2; 8 bases match TRBD1. The germline V gene encodes CDR1 LNHDA and CDR2 SQIVND (reference sequence). The CDR3 is 17 residues long. Trimming took 0 bases from V and 0 from J; bases not matched to a gene: 6.

CDR3 sequence reads: CASSLVSRVWGYTF. As DNA, the CDR3 is TGTGCCAGCAGCTTAGTTTCCAGGGTATGGGGCTACACCTTC. The chain couples TRBV7-9 to TRBJ1-2, with a tentative D call TRBD1 (5 bases). V was cut by 1 base and J by 8 bases, with 14 bases left in between. This CDR3 is 14 amino acids long. The germline CDR1 and CDR2 sequences are SEHNR and FQNEAQ (reference sequence).

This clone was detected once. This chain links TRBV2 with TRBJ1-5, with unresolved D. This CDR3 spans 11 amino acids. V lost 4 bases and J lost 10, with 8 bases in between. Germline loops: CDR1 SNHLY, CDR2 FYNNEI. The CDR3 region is CASSATGPQHF. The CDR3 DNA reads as TGTGCCAGCAGTGCCACGGGACCCCAGCATTTT.

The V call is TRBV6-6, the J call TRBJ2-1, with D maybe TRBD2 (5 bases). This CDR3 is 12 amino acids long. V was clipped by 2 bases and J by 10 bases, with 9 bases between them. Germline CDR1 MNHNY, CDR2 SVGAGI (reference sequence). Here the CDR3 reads CASSYDGGEQFF. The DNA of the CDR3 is TGTGCCAGCAGTTACGATGGAGGAGAGCAGTTCTTC.

Written as DNA, the CDR3 is TGTGCCACCAGCAGGGGGACTAAGGGCTACGAGCAGTACTTC. It specifies CATSRGTKGYEQYF. J is TRBJ2-7 and V is TRBV15; 7 nucleotides align to TRBD2. In germline, CDR1 is LNHNV, CDR2 YYDKDF (reference sequence). The V segment lost 3 bases and the J segment 3 bases; nucleotides outside the gene matches: 5. The CDR3 is 14 residues long.

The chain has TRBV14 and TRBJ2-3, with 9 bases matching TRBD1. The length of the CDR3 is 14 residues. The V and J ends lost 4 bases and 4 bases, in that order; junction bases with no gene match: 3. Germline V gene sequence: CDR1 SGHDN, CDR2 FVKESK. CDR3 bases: TGTGCCAGCAGCCCGGGACAGGGCCCAGATACGCAGTATTTT. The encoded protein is CASSPGQGPDTQYF.

The CDR3 loop is CASRYHPGRTSGTYEQYF. CDR3 coding DNA: TGTGCAAGTCGCTACCACCCTGGGAGGACTAGCGGGACCTACGAGCAGTACTTC. The chain links TRBV12-2 to TRBJ2-7; TRBD2 is taken as the D call from the table, unchecked against the DNA. TRBV12-2 is shown as a pseudogene. This CDR3 comprises 18 residues.

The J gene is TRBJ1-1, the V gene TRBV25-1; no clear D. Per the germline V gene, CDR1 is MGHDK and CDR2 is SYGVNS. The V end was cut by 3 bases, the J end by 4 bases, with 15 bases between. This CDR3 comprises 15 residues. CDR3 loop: CASSEVQPRGTEAFF. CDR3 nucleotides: TGTGCCAGCAGTGAGGTCCAGCCCCGAGGCACTGAAGCTTTCTTT.

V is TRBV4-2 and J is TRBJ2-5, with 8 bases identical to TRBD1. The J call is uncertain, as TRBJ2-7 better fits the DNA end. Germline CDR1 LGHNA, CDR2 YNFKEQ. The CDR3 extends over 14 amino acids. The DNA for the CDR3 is TGTGCCAGCAGCCAACTGACAGGGGTGGGCGAGCAGTACTTC. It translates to CASSQLTGVGEQYF.

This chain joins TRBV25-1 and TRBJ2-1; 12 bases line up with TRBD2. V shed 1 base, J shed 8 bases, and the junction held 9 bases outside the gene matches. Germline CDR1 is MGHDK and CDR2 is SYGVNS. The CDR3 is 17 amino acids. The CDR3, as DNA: TGTGCCAGCAGTGAATTGGCTAGCGGGAGGGCACTTTATGAGCAGTTCTTC. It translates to CASSELASGRALYEQFF.

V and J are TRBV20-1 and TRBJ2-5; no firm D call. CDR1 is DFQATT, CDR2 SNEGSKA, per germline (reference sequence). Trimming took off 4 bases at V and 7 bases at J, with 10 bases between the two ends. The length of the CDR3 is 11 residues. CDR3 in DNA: TGCAGTGCTATCCCTATGGGGACCCAGTACTTC. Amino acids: CSAIPMGTQYF.

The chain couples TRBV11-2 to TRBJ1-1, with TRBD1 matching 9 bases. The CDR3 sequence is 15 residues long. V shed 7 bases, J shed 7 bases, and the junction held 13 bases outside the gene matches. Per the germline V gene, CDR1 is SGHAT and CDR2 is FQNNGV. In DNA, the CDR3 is TGTGCCAGCAACGCTCCCGGGACAGGGAACGTTGAAGCTTTCTTT. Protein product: CASNAPGTGNVEAFF.

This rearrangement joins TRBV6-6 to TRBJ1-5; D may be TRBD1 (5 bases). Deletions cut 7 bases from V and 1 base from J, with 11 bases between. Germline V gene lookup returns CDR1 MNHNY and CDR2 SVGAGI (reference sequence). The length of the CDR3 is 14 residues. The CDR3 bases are TGTGCCAGCAACCTTTGGGACAGCAATCAGCCCCAGCATTTT. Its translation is CASNLWDSNQPQHF.

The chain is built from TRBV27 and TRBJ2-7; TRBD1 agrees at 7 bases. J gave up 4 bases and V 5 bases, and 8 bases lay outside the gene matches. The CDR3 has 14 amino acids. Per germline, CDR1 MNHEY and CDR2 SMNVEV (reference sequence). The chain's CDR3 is CASSTDRVRYEQYF. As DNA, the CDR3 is TGTGCCAGCAGTACCGACAGGGTGAGGTACGAGCAGTACTTC.

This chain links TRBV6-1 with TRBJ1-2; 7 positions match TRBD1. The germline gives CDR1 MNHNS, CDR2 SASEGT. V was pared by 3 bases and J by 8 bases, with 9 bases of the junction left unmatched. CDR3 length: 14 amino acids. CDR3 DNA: TGTGCCAGCAGTGAGAACAGGGGAGTAGGCGGCTACACCTTC. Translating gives CASSENRGVGGYTF.

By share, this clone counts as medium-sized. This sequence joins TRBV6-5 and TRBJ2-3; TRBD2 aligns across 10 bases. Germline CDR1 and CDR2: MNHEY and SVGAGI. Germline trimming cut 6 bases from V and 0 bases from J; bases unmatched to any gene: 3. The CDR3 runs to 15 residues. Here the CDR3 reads CASSGTSVSTDTQYF. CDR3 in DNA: TGTGCCAGCAGCGGGACTAGCGTGAGCACAGATACGCAGTATTTT.

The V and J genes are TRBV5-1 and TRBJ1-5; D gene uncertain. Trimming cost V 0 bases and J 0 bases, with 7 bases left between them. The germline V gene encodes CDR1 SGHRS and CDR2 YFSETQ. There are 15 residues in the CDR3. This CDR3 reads CASSLGQNSNQPQHF. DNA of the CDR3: TGCGCCAGCAGCTTGGGGCAAAATAGCAATCAGCCCCAGCATTTT.

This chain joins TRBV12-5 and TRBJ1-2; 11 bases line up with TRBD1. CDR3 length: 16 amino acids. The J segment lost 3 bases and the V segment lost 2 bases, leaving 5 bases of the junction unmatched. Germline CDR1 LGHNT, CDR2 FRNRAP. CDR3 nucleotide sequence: TGTGCTAGTGGTTTGAACCCGGGACAGGGGGACTATGGCTACACCTTC. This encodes CASGLNPGQGDYGYTF.

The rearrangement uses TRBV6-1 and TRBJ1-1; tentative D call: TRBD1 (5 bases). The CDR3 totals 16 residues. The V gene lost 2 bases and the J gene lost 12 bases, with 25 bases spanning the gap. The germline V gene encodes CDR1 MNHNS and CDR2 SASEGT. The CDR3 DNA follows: TGTGCCAGCAGTGAAAGGGGAGCCGTTTCATCTGGCGAAACTTTCTTT. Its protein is CASSERGAVSSGETFF.

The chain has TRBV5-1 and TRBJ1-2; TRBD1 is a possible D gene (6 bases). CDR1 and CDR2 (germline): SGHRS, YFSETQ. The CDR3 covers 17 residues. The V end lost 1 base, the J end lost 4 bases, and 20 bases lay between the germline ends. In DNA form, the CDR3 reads TGCGCCAGCAGCTTGAAGGGGCGGGGGGCCTTCGTCTATGGCTACACCTTC. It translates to CASSLKGRGAFVYGYTF.

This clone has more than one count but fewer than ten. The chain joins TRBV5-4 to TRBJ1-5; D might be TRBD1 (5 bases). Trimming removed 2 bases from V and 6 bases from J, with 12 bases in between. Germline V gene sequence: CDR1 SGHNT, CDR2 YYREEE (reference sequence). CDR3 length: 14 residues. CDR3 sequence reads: CASSFGHNRQPQHF. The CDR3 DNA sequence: TGTGCCAGCAGCTTCGGACATAACCGTCAGCCCCAGCATTTT.

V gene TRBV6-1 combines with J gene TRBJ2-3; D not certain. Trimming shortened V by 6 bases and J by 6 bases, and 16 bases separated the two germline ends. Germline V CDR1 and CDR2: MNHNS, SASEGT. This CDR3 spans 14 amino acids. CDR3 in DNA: TGTGCCAGCAGCCCAAGGCCTTCCCGGGATACGCAGTATTTT. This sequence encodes CASSPRPSRDTQYF.